This T cell receptor (beta chain) was sequenced during a study of CXCR3-negative and CXCR3-positive naive CD8 T cells. Study findings and constraints: Whereas both naive subsets had comparably high diversity, memory CD8+ cells had much lower diversity.

Preparation of TRB cDNA libraries relied on 5' RACE carrying UMI labels. After re-calling the 5' RACE reads, TCRdb lists one entry per CDR3 protein, DNA absent. The repertoire shows roughly 48,000 distinct CDR3 sequences; the top ten hold 15%. A remark on this clonotype: Its matching antigen is unknown.

Sequencing input: memory CD8+ T cells from blood. The TCR was taken from a human donor in good health. Some clones in this sample may be carry-over from other donors' samples.

The CDR3 loop reads CASSQGVAGSYEQYF. This chain connects TRBV4-3 to TRBJ2-7; there is no DNA to check the TCRdb D call of TRBD1. The CDR3 contains 15 residues. From germline, CDR1 is LGHNA and CDR2 YSLEER.